The clone carrying this TCR beta chain was seen a few times. The antigen remains undetermined. The repertoire was sequenced with immunoSEQ multiplex PCR; TCRdb's copy has only in-frame clones and lacks some. The profile shows under 40,000 clones, over 65% of them singletons. Time point of the sample: cycle 4 day 1 (C4D1), after 5 to 7 weeks of nivolumab. Every single patient, without exception, relapsed after autologous stem cell transplantation, and brentuximab vedotin exposure varied. The data were taken from a study of PD-1 blockade in classical Hodgkin lymphoma. The study's findings and limits: Reports indicated that newly diagnosed patients had lower baseline TCR diversity than healthy donors did. Patients with a complete response exhibited baseline diversity comparable to newly diagnosed patients.

Germline V CDR1 and CDR2: SGHDT, YYEEEE. The CDR3 contains 14 residues. V shed 1 base and J shed 6 bases, with 8 bases lying between them. The receptor was derived from a human donor with classical Hodgkin lymphoma. This chain uses TRBV5-6 with TRBJ1-6; D is unclear. The sequencing here drew on peripheral blood mononuclear cells (PBMCs), taken before the fourth cycle of nivolumab. CDR3 nucleotide sequence: TGTGCCAGCAGCTTGTGGGGAGTTAATTCACCCCTCCACTTT. This encodes CASSLWGVNSPLHF.